A selection of T cell receptor beta chains follows, all from one sample in a study of blood T cell repertoires in COVID-19. Produced via immunoSEQ multiplex PCR; TCRdb's table is partial and in-frame only. Counted here are tens of thousands of clones, approximately 85% occurring once; the ten biggest clones make up 30% to 35%. What was sequenced was peripheral blood. Receptors originate from a woman over 75 with acute or convalescent COVID-19. The CDR3 runs from the conserved cysteine through the conserved F or W. D genes are given only for firm matches. Size is stated for part of the rows, as once, few or many counts, or as a class when the clone is expanded.

D gene: -
J gene: TRBJ2-3
V gene: TRBV15
clone size: once
CDR3 DNA: TGTGCCACCAGCACAGGCCTACTACAGGTTACAGATACGCAGTATTTT
CDR3 protein: CATSTGLLQVTDTQYF

D gene: TRBD1
J gene: TRBJ1-1
V gene: TRBV5-8
clone size: -
CDR3 DNA: TGTGCCAGCAGCTCACTCGTGACAGGGGGAGGCCAAAACACTGAAGCTTTCTTT
CDR3 protein: CASSSLVTGGGQNTEAFF

D gene: -
J gene: TRBJ1-1
V gene: TRBV6-5
clone size: -
CDR3 DNA: TGTGCCAGCAACTCTAGGGGCATGAACACTGAAGCTTTCTTT
CDR3 protein: CASNSRGMNTEAFF

D gene: TRBD2
J gene: TRBJ2-7
V gene: TRBV4-1
clone size: -
CDR3 DNA: TGCGCCAGCAGCCAGGTGACGACTAGCATCTCCTACGAGCAGTACTTC
CDR3 protein: CASSQVTTSISYEQYF

D gene: -
J gene: TRBJ2-5
V gene: TRBV18
clone size: -
CDR3 DNA: TGTGCCAGCTCACCCTCTGATGTGCGAGAGACCCAGTACTTC
CDR3 protein: CASSPSDVRETQYF

D gene: TRBD1
J gene: TRBJ1-2
V gene: TRBV19
clone size: -
CDR3 DNA: TGTGCCAGTGGGACAGGCAAGGGTAACTATGGCTACACCTTC
CDR3 protein: CASGTGKGNYGYTF

D gene: -
J gene: TRBJ2-5
V gene: TRBV6-4
clone size: once
CDR3 DNA: TGTGCCAGCATGGAGGGAGAGGGCCAAGAGACCCAGTACTTC
CDR3 protein: CASMEGEGQETQYF

D gene: -
J gene: TRBJ1-6
V gene: TRBV25-1
clone size: -
CDR3 DNA: TGTGCCAGCCGTCCTCAGAATTCACCCCTCCACTTT
CDR3 protein: CASRPQNSPLHF

D gene: TRBD2
J gene: TRBJ2-3
V gene: TRBV5-4
clone size: -
CDR3 DNA: TGTGCCAGCAGCCGCGGGGGGGCGGAGAATACGCAGTATTTT
CDR3 protein: CASSRGGAENTQYF

D gene: -
J gene: TRBJ2-7
V gene: TRBV21-1
clone size: -
CDR3 DNA: TGTGCCAGCATCACCCAGCCGGACAGGCCCATCTCCTACGAGCAGTACTTC
CDR3 protein: CASITQPDRPISYEQYF

D gene: -
J gene: TRBJ1-2
V gene: TRBV3-1/TRBV3-2
clone size: -
CDR3 DNA: TGTGCCAGCAGCCAAGATCTTCTGGCTGGTGGCTACACCTTC
CDR3 protein: CASSQDLLAGGYTF

D gene: TRBD1
J gene: TRBJ1-3
V gene: TRBV6-5
clone size: -
CDR3 DNA: TGTGCCAGCGACGCGGACAGGGTTGGCACCATATATTTT
CDR3 protein: CASDADRVGTIYF

D gene: -
J gene: TRBJ2-5
V gene: TRBV30
clone size: -
CDR3 DNA: TGTGCCTGGAGTTGGAGCGCGCAGTACCAAGAGACCCAGTACTTC
CDR3 protein: CAWSWSAQYQETQYF

D gene: TRBD1
J gene: TRBJ1-5
V gene: TRBV28
clone size: once
CDR3 DNA: TGTGCCAGCAAAGGGGGACAGGCTCGGCAGCCCCAGCATTTT
CDR3 protein: CASKGGQARQPQHF

D gene: -
J gene: TRBJ2-7
V gene: TRBV10-1
clone size: -
CDR3 DNA: TGCGCCAGCAGTGACCCGACAGTTACTACGAGAGAGCAGTACTTC
CDR3 protein: CASSDPTVTTREQYF

D gene: -
J gene: TRBJ2-6
V gene: TRBV5-8
clone size: -
CDR3 DNA: TGTGCCAGCAGCTTAGGGACACCCACAAGGTCTGGGGCCAACGTCCTGACTTTC
CDR3 protein: CASSLGTPTRSGANVLTF